Given below is one TCR beta chain in context. Its antigen is not identified. This record comes from a study of CD8+ T cells in alopecia areata. Study information: The drug, oral tofacitinib, was given to treated patients at 5 to 10 mg twice daily. Severity of treated patients was scored by affected scalp percentage. General study points: Tofacitinib yielded significantly lower scalp clonality and fewer expanded CD8+ clones among the top 100.

The CDR3 spans 16 residues. Trimming cost V 6 bases and J 2 bases; bases outside gene matches: 10. The germline gives CDR1 SQVTM, CDR2 ANQGSEA. Treatment of the sample: oral pan-JAK inhibitor, 5-10 mg twice daily. TCR sequencing used cDNA made by reverse transcription of extracted RNA. Only in-frame clones appear in the TCRdb table, and some are missing; sequencing was by immunoSEQ multiplex PCR. The sample holds 93,000 or so clones; about nine tenths are singletons and the top ten take roughly 11%. This rearrangement joins TRBV29-1 to TRBJ2-1; 10 bases fit TRBD2. The receptor was derived from a human donor with alopecia areata. The source was CD8+ T cells sorted from blood, collected between weeks 30 and 35, from a patient treated with tofacitinib. CDR3 loop: CSVGQTGLAAYNEQFF. CDR3 nucleotides: TGCAGCGTGGGACAGACAGGACTAGCGGCCTACAATGAGCAGTTCTTC.